This T cell receptor (beta chain) was retrieved from a study of shared clonotypes between healthy human individuals. About the research overall: A couple of women and a few men aged 18 to 49 made up the donors.

CD4+ cells underwent separation, giving CD45RA+ naive and CD45RA-negative memory subsets. TCRdb keeps only in-frame clones here, not all; method: immunoSEQ multiplex PCR. This sample yields 2 million to 3 million clones, of which 80% to 95% are seen a single time; around 0.37% belongs to the top ten. Points from the study as a whole: Non-shared clonotypes displayed generation probabilities falling below those of clonotypes present in all four donors. Estimated richness values were generally larger in naive subsets than in memory subsets.

On this clone: Antigen: not known. At the DNA level, this CDR3 is encoded by other sequences in the same sample as well.

This clonotype was obtained from a man younger than 30 in good health. Some clones in this sample may be carry-over from other donors' samples. Sequencing input: naive CD4+ T cells from PBMCs. Stated subset: CD45RA+ positively selected.

This CDR3 reads CASSLGQGYNEQFF. The CDR3 DNA sequence: TGCGCCAGCAGCTTGGGACAGGGGTACAATGAGCAGTTCTTC. The V call is TRBV5-1, the J call TRBJ2-1, with 8 bases fitting TRBD1. Germline trimming cut 0 bases from V and 4 bases from J; bases unmatched to any gene: 0. This CDR3 region has 14 residues. CDR1 and CDR2 (germline): SGHRS, YFSETQ. The full variable domain, in which reference TRBV5-1 and TRBJ2-1 provide the parts outside the CDR3, is KAGVTQTPRYLIKTRGQQVTLSCSPISGHRSVSWYQQTPGQGLQFLFEYFSETQRNKGNFPGRFSGRQFSNSRSEMNVSTLELGDSALYLCASSLGQGYNEQFFGPGTRLTVL.